Here is one T cell receptor beta chain with its context. It lacks a known antigen. No per-base quality is available; no much larger clone lies one base away. These data originate in a study of OX40 agonist ivuxolimab in advanced cancers. Broadly, across the study: Ivuxolimab, which targeted the costimulatory receptor OX40 (CD134), was an agonistic, fully human IgG2 monoclonal antibody. Prior anti-PD-1, anti-PD-L1 or anti-CTLA-4 therapy was permitted, and checkpoint inhibitors had been received by approximately 39% of dose-escalation patients. In the dose-escalation cohort, roughly 80% of patients were male, and the mean age was approximately 64 years, with a range of about 23 to 90. Of the roughly 53 patients in dose escalation, around 20 had hepatocellular carcinoma, roughly 15 had melanoma, 9 had renal cell carcinoma and 9 had head and neck cancer. Partial responses occurred in three dose-escalation patients: two with cutaneous melanoma and one with hepatocellular carcinoma. Intravenous ivuxolimab was administered to patients every 2 weeks at six dose levels: 0.01, 0.1, 0.3, 1.5, 3 and 10 mg/kg. Peripheral TCRbeta sequencing was intended to test whether TCR sequence diversity was altered and clonal T-cell expansion was caused by ivuxolimab. The monotherapy dose-escalation portion (N of about 52 patients) of the phase I ivuxolimab trial is reported in the paper. What the research found in general, with its limitations: After ivuxolimab, more expanded clones were found on average in CD8+ T cells than in CD4+ T cells. In partial responders in the 0.1-3.0 mg/kg groups, normalized peripheral clonal expansion was found to be among the lowest, especially among CD8+ T cells. The antigen specificity of the clonally expanded peripheral T cells was not determined. At doses of 0.1 to 3.0 mg/kg, clonal expansion of both CD4+ and CD8+ T cells in blood was seen between baseline and week 6. Low levels of normalized T-cell clonal expansion were also seen in some nonresponding patients.

Patients with autoimmune disease history or receiving systemic immunosuppression were excluded from the trial. Peripheral blood for TCR sequencing was drawn from every dose cohort at baseline, at cycle 4 day 1 and at cycle 7 day 1. The samples were drawn from a first-in-human, open-label, multicenter phase I dose-escalation trial of ivuxolimab. Adults with locally advanced or metastatic melanoma, renal cell carcinoma, hepatocellular carcinoma or head and neck squamous cell carcinoma were enrolled in the trial. Before TCR sequencing, CD4+ T cells and CD8+ T cells were sorted from peripheral blood as separate populations. Genomic DNA was extracted from sorted cells for sequencing of the TCRbeta CDR3 region. TCRbeta CDR3 regions were sequenced using the immunoSEQ Assay. TCRdb limited this immuneACCESS table to in-frame rearrangements with V and J called. A share of clones is missing; checked studies link under half to unresolved V genes, and the rest is unexplained. The sample table holds 50,000 or so clones, of which about 85% were seen once. The ten largest clones represent around 4.7% of the sample.

For CDR1 and CDR2, the germline V gene lists WSHSY and SAAADI. The CDR3 runs 12 residues from the cysteine to the phenylalanine. Only the CDR3 portion is preserved as DNA: 36 bases, with reading frame beginning at the first base. V gives up 6 bases and J gives up 6 bases, and the segment between their germline ends measures 12 bases. This material consisted of CD4+ or CD8+ T cells sorted from blood, taken in a trial of the OX40 agonist ivuxolimab. Recombination joined TRBV10-2 with TRBJ2-7; the D gene identity is not certain. This receptor was identified in an adult with an advanced solid tumor such as melanoma, head and neck, liver or kidney cancer. The DNA sequence reads TGCGCCAGCAGGCCTCCCTATGGCGAGCAGTACTTC. Translated, this gives CASRPPYGEQYF.